Here is one TCR beta chain with its context. Its antigen is undetermined. Germline V CDR1 and CDR2: MNHNS, SASEGT. This CDR3 is 15 amino acids long. V shed 6 bases and J 5 bases; nucleotides not matched to a gene: 6. This specimen comes from a study of T cell repertoires in cytomegalovirus infection. Study-level information: CMV infection together with matching HLA type was indicated by public TCR beta signatures. General study findings and limits: Clonotypes of TCR beta that were HLA-C-restricted and CMV-specific dominated the ex vivo response.

From the reads, TCRdb called clonotypes with MiXCR, one entry per CDR3 protein. The sample carries fewer than 550,000 distinct CDR3 sequences, approximately 33% recorded once. V is TRBV6-1 and J is TRBJ2-3, with 12 bases matching TRBD2. The sample taken for sequencing was PBMCs. This receptor was obtained from a human donor in good health (CMV status not recorded). Some clones in this sample may be carry-over from other donors' samples. CDR3 in amino acids: CASRWTSGVEDTQYF. The CDR3 region has the DNA TGTGCCAGCAGGTGGACTAGCGGGGTGGAAGATACGCAGTATTTT.